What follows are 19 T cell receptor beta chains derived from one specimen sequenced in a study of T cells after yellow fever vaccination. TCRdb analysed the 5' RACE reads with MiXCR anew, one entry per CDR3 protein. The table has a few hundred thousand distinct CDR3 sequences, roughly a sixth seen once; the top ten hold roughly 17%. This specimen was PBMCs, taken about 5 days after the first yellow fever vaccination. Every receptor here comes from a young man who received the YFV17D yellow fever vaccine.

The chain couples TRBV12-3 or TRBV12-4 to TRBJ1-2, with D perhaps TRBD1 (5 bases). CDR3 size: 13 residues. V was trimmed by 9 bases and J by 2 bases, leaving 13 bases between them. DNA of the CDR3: TGTGCCAGTATCAGGGATTTGAACTATGGCTACACCTTC. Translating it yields CASIRDLNYGYTF.

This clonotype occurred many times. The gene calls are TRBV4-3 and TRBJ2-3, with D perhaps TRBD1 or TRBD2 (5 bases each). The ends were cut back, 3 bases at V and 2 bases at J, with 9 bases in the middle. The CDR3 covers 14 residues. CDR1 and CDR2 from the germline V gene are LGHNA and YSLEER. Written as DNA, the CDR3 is TGCGCCAGCAGCCATGGGGGTTTCACAGATACGCAGTATTTT. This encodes CASSHGGFTDTQYF.

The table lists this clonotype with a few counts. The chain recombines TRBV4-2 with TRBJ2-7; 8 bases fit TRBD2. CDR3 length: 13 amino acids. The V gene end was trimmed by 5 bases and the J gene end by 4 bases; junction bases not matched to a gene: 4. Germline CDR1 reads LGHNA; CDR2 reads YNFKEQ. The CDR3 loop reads CASSGAGDYEQYF. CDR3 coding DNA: TGTGCCAGCAGCGGAGCGGGGGATTACGAGCAGTACTTC.

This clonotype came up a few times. CDR3 amino acids: CASSPMNGGTQYF. The CDR3 nucleotides are TGTGCCAGCAGCCCCATGAACGGCGGGACCCAGTACTTC. The chain has TRBV7-2 and TRBJ2-5; D is unresolved. The V gene's germline CDR1 is SGHTA and CDR2 FQGNSA. Trimming removed 5 bases at V and 7 bases at J, with 14 bases between. This CDR3 has 13 residues.

The CDR3 bases are TGTGCCAGCGGACAACAACCGGGGTCACCCCTCCACTTT. It is translated as CASGQQPGSPLHF. The rearrangement uses TRBV25-1 and TRBJ1-6; a possible D gene is TRBD1 (5 bases). The CDR3 sequence is 13 residues long. The germline CDR1 and CDR2 sequences are MGHDK and SYGVNS. Trimming took off 8 bases at V and 10 bases at J, with 15 bases between the two ends.

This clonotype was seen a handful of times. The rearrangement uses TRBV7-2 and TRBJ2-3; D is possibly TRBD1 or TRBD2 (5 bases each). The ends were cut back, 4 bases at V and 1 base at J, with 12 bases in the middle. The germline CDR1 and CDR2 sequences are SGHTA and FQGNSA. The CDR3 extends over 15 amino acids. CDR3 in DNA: TGTGCCAGCAGCTATGAGGGGAGAGGCACAGATACGCAGTATTTT. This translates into CASSYEGRGTDTQYF.

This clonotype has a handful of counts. CDR3 coding DNA: TGTGCCAGCAGCTCCAATCGCGGTGAAAATGAGCAGTTCTTC. Protein: CASSSNRGENEQFF. The chain recombines TRBV7-2 with TRBJ2-1; D is unresolved. The CDR3 is 14 residues long. The V end lost 4 bases, the J end lost 7 bases, and 14 bases lay between the germline ends. Germline-derived CDR1 and CDR2 are SGHTA and FQGNSA.

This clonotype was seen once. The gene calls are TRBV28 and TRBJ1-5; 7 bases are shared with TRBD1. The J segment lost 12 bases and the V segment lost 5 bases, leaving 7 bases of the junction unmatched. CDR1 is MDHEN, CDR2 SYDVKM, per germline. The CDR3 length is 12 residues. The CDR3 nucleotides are TGTGCCAGCAGTCCAGGGGGTTCTGGCCAGCATTTT. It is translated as CASSPGGSGQHF.

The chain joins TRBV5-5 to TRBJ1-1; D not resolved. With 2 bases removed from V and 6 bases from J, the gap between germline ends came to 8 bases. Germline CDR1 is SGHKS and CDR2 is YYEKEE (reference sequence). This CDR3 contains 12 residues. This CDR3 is CASSFSAAEAFF. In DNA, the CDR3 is TGTGCCAGCAGCTTTAGCGCAGCTGAAGCTTTCTTT.

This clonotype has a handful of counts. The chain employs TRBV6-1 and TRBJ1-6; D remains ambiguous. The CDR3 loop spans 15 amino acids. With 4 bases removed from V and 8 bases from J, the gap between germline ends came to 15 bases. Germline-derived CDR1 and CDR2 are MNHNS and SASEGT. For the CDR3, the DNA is TGTGCCAGCAGTGTTGGGCGCTACTGCTATTCACCCCTCCACTTT. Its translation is CASSVGRYCYSPLHF.

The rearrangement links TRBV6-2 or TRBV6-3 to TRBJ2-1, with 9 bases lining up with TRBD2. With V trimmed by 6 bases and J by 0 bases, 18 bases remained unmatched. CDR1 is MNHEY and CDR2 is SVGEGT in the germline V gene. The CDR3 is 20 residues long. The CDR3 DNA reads TGTGCCAGCAGGTATCGCGTCGGACTAGCGCCCGGAAGCTCCTACAATGAGCAGTTCTTC. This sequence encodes CASRYRVGLAPGSSYNEQFF.

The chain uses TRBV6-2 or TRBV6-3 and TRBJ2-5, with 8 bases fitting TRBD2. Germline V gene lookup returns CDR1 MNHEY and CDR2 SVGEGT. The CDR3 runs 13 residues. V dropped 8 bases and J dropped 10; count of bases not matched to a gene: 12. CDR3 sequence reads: CASGGSGAGDQYF. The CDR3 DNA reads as TGTGCCAGCGGTGGTAGCGGGGCGGGGGACCAGTACTTC.

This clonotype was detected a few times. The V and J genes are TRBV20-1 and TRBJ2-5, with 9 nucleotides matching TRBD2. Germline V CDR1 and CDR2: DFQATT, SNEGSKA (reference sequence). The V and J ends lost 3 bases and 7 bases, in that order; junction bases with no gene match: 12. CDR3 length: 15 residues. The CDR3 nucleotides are TGCAGTGCTAGTGGCAGCGGGGGGCCGGGAGGGACCCAGTACTTC. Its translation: CSASGSGGPGGTQYF.

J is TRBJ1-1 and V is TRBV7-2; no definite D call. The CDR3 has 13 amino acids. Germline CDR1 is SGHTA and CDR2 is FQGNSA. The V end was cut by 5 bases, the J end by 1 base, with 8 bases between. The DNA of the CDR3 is TGTGCCAGCAGCCAGCACCCGAACACTGAAGCTTTCTTT. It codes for CASSQHPNTEAFF.

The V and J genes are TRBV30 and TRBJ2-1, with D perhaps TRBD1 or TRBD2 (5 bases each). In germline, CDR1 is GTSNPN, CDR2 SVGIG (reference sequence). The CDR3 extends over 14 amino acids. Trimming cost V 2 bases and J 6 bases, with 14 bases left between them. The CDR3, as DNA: TGTGCCTGGAGTCTTGGGGGTTCGAGCAATGAGCAGTTCTTC. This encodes CAWSLGGSSNEQFF.

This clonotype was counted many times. DNA of the CDR3: TGCGCCAGCAGCATGGGACTAGTGAGTGGAGAGACCCAGTACTTC. Translation gives CASSMGLVSGETQYF. The V gene is TRBV5-1, the J gene TRBJ2-5; 8 nucleotides align to TRBD2. The CDR3 totals 15 residues. The trim removed 4 bases at V and 4 bases at J, leaving 9 bases unmatched. Germline V lookup: CDR1 SGHRS, CDR2 YFSETQ. The entire variable domain, with the rest obtained from reference TRBV5-1 and TRBJ2-5, is as follows: KAGVTQTPRYLIKTRGQQVTLSCSPISGHRSVSWYQQTPGQGLQFLFEYFSETQRNKGNFPGRFSGRQFSNSRSEMNVSTLELGDSALYLCASSMGLVSGETQYFGPGTRLLVL.

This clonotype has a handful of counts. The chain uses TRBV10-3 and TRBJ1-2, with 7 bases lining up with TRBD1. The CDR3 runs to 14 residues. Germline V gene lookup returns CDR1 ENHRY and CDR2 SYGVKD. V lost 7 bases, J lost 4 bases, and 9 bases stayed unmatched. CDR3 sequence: CAITEPGTAYGYTF. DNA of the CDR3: TGTGCCATCACTGAACCCGGGACAGCCTATGGCTACACCTTC.

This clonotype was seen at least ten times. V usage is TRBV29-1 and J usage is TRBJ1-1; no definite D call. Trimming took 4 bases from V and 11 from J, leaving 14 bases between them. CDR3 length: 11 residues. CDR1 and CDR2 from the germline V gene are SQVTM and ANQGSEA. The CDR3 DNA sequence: TGCAGCGTTGTCGTACTCGGACGGGCTTTCTTT. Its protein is CSVVVLGRAFF.

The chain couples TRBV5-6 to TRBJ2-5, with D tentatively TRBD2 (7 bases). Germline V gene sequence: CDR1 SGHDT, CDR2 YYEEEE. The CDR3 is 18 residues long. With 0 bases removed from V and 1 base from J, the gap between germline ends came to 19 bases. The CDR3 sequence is CASSLAPGEGGTQETQYF. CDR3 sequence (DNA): TGTGCCAGCAGCTTGGCCCCCGGGGAGGGGGGAACCCAAGAGACCCAGTACTTC.